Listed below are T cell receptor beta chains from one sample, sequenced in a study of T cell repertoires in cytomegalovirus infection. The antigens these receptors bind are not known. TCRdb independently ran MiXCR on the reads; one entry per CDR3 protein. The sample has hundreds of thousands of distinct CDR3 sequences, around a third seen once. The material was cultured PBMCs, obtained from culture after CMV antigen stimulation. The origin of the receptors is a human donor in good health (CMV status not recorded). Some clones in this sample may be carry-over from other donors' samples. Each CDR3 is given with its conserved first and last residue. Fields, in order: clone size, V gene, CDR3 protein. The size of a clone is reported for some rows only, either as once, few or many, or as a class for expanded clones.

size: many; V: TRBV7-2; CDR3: CASSLDGEHYGYTF
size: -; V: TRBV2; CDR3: CASSGSKSGELFF
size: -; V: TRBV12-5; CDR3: CASGLRTGGSTDTQYF
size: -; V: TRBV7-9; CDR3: CASKFSGGASDTQYF
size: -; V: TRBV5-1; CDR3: CASSLFSGAQETQYF
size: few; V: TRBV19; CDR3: CASSRLGARGDSPLHF
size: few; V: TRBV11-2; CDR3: CASSHRALDTDTQYF
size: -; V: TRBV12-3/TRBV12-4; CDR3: CASSWTGSNQPQHF
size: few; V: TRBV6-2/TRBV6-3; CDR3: CASSRGFEAFF
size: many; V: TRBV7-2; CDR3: CASRSDSAEQYF
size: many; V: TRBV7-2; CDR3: CASSRRTSGLNEQFF
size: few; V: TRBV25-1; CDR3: CASSDPGVRGYTF
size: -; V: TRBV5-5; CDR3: CASSTDINSPLHF
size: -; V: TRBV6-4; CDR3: CASTTNRTDTQYF
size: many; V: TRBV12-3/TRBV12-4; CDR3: CASNLNTGELFF
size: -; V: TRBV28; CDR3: CASSLESGYFYEQFF
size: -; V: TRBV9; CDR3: CASSDPATSTGSYNEQFF
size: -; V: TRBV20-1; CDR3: CSADPGSDGNTIYF
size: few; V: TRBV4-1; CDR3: CASSRQGATDTQYF
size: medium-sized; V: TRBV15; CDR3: CATSMGGQITQYF
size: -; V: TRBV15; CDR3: CATSTDTSSGNTIYF
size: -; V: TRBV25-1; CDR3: CASSEYPNRTGSTDTQYF
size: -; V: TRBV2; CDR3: CASSGWGGHTDTQYF
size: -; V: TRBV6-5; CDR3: CASRSGLSVTQYF
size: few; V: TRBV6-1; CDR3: CASLRDSTTDTQYF
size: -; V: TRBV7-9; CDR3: CASRIGTSGSFGELFF
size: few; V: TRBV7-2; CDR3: CASSLVSGFEEQFF
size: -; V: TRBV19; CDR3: CASTQYNQPQHF
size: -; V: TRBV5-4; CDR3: CASRIRGASSEAFF
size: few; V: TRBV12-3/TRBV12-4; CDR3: CASSDRNTHSYTF
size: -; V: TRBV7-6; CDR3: CASSRSGGPNYGYTF
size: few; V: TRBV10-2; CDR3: CASRIGTAEAFF
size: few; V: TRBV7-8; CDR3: CASRAGTGGYEQYF
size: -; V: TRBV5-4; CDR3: CASSLREGQGEQFF
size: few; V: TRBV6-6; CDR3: CASSYSGGQGSGYTF
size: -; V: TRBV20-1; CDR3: CSAPDSPSYNEQFF
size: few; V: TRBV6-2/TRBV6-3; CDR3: CASSYVVFGGAYNEQFF
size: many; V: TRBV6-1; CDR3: CASSAPDTQYF
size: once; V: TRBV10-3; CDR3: CAISEWESGANVLTF
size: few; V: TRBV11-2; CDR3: CASSRQGREAFF
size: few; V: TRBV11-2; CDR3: CASSLDRPPAFF
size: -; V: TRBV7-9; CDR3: CASSLSGNRAFF
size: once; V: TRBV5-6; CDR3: CASSLDGQNNNSPLHF
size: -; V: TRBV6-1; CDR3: CASSEVSDTQYF
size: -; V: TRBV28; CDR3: CASSLSPQAFF
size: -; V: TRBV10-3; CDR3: CAISVPPGEVGDTQYF
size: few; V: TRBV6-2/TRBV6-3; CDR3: CASVGQGAGTDTQYF
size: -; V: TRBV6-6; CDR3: CATGGLAYGYTF
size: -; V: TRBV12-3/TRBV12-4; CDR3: CASSESVKTQYF
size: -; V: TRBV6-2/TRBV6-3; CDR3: CASSYSMVRAGLNQPQHF
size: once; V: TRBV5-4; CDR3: CASSLIAGGPQTQYF
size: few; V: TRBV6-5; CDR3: CASSYDGGGSEKLFF
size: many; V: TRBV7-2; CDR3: CASRPGSSSNEKLFF
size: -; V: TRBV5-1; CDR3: CASSTQGGRTHNEQFF
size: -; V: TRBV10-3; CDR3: CAISESGRGSGNTIYF
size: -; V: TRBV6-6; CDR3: CASSYSRLDSGNTIYF
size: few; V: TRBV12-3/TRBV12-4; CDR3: CASTPRGVGTDTQYF